The rows below give T cell receptor beta chains drawn from one sample of a study of vaccination effects on CD4 cells after COVID-19. These receptors have no identified antigens. Data came from immunoSEQ multiplex PCR; TCRdb stores just in-frame clones and leaves some out. The sample lists about 57,000 clones, around four fifths seen once, with around 4% in the top ten. This specimen was CD4+ T cells from PBMCs cultured without peptide, taken after COVID-19 vaccination. These receptors all come from a human donor who received a COVID-19 vaccine. The CDR3 runs from the conserved cysteine through the conserved F or W. The order of the fields is V gene, clone size, D gene, J gene, CDR3 length, CDR3 protein, CDR3 DNA. The D gene is left open where the match is weak. Clone size is shown for a subset of rows, as once, few, many or a class of expanded clone.

TRBV6-5	NA	NA	TRBJ1-4	14	CASSTGSTNEKLFF	TGTGCCAGTAGTACAGGGTCAACTAATGAAAAACTGTTTTTT
TRBV6-5	few	NA	TRBJ1-2	13	CASRYQGLGGYTF	TGTGCCAGCAGGTACCAGGGGCTCGGTGGCTACACCTTC
TRBV11-3	NA	NA	TRBJ1-1	13	CASSLGVRGEAFF	TGTGCCAGCAGCTTAGGGGTCCGGGGTGAAGCTTTCTTT
TRBV29-1	NA	NA	TRBJ2-7	13	CSVKGRHSYEQYF	TGCAGCGTCAAGGGGCGTCATTCCTACGAGCAGTACTTC
TRBV27	once	NA	TRBJ1-1	16	CASSTMGGAWGTEAFF	TGTGCCAGCAGTACGATGGGGGGCGCATGGGGCACTGAAGCTTTCTTT
TRBV25-1	NA	TRBD2	TRBJ2-5	14	CASSVLAAGETQYF	TGTGCCAGCAGTGTACTAGCGGCCGGGGAGACCCAGTACTTC
TRBV19	few	NA	TRBJ1-3	14	CATTRQTVGNTIYF	TGTGCCACCACACGGCAGACGGTTGGAAACACCATATATTTT
TRBV6-6	few	NA	TRBJ1-2	14	CASSYSADNYGYTF	TGTGCCAGCAGTTACTCGGCGGATAACTATGGCTACACCTTC
TRBV6-5	NA	TRBD2	TRBJ2-5	15	CASSYTSGNQETQYF	TGTGCCAGCAGTTACACTAGCGGGAACCAAGAGACCCAGTACTTC
TRBV10-3	medium-sized	NA	TRBJ1-5	14	CAISVGDGNQPQHF	TGTGCCATCAGTGTCGGGGATGGCAATCAGCCCCAGCATTTT
TRBV6-5	NA	NA	TRBJ1-1	13	CASSPPGQVEAFF	TGTGCCAGCAGTCCACCAGGGCAGGTTGAAGCTTTCTTT
TRBV7-9	once	NA	TRBJ2-2	14	CASSLAGGTGELFF	TGTGCCAGCAGCTTAGCAGGGGGCACCGGGGAGCTGTTTTTT
TRBV27	once	TRBD1	TRBJ1-6	14	CASSRTGYNSPLHF	TGTGCCAGCTCGAGGACAGGATATAATTCACCCCTCCACTTT
TRBV12-3/TRBV12-4	once	NA	TRBJ1-4	12	CATSGSDEKLFF	TGTGCCACCTCCGGGAGCGATGAAAAACTGTTTTTT
TRBV6-6	NA	TRBD1	TRBJ2-7	14	CASSYSGTGTEQYF	TGTGCCAGCAGTTACTCGGGGACAGGGACCGAGCAGTACTTC
TRBV27	few	TRBD1	TRBJ1-2	16	CASSQKLGTGPSGYTF	TGTGCCAGCAGTCAGAAACTTGGGACAGGACCTAGTGGCTACACCTTC
TRBV6-5	NA	TRBD2	TRBJ2-5	15	CASTKQAGGGETQYF	TGTGCCAGCACCAAACAAGCGGGAGGTGGAGAGACCCAGTACTTC
TRBV5-4	NA	NA	TRBJ1-1	15	CASSTYQGVNTEAFF	TGTGCCAGCAGCACCTACCAGGGAGTGAACACTGAAGCTTTCTTT
TRBV5-1	NA	NA	TRBJ2-5	14	CASSPASAQETQYF	TGCGCCAGCAGTCCTGCCAGCGCCCAAGAGACCCAGTACTTC
TRBV6-5	NA	TRBD1	TRBJ1-2	14	CASSPSGGQGGYTF	TGTGCCAGCAGTCCCTCAGGGGGGCAGGGTGGCTACACCTTC
TRBV3-1/TRBV3-2	NA	TRBD1	TRBJ1-2	12	CASSLDRAGYTF	TGTGCCAGCAGCCTGGACAGGGCTGGCTACACCTTC
TRBV28	few	TRBD1	TRBJ1-4	14	CASREDRGNEKLFF	TGTGCCAGCAGGGAAGACAGGGGGAATGAAAAACTGTTTTTT